This TCR beta chain came from a study of regulatory T cells in long-lasting Graves disease. From germline, CDR1 is GTSNPN and CDR2 SVGIG (reference sequence). With 0 bases removed from V and 18 bases from J, the gap between germline ends came to 12 bases. This CDR3 spans 11 amino acids. Indicated time point: newly diagnosed GD, antithyroid drugs for less than 3 months. PBMCs were the source of the RNA used for TCR sequencing. Study-level findings and limits: Persistent disease samples used TRBV28, TRBJ1-2 and TRBJ2-5 preferentially. Because few samples were included, accuracy may have been lower.

TCR beta libraries were built with iRepertoire HTBI primers and Arm-PCR of CDR3 regions. TCRdb reanalysed the multiplex PCR reads using MiXCR and keeps one entry per CDR3 protein. The table includes about 350,000 distinct CDR3 sequences, around 17% detected once. The sample holds many counts of this clonotype. Its antigen is unknown. These data are also associated with another study on T cells in Graves' hyperthyroidism and ophthalmopathy. That study adds: Absent ophthalmopathy progression within 18 months defined stable Graves' hyperthyroidism. Most clonotypes expanded in thyroid above 0.001 were likewise present in blood.

The V gene is TRBV30, the J gene TRBJ1-6; a weak D match, TRBD1 (5 bases). The specimen was peripheral blood mononuclear cells (PBMCs), collected at new diagnosis, from a patient treated with antithyroid drugs. The sequence was obtained from a man aged 40-55 years with Graves disease. CDR3 sequence reads: CAWSVDSTAHF. The DNA of the CDR3 is TGTGCCTGGAGTGTCGACAGTACTGCCCACTTT.